The present T cell receptor beta chain was sequenced within a study of tumor-infiltrating T cells and Merkel cell polyomavirus (dated by TCRdb to 2015 to 2018). Looking at the study overall: In Merkel cell carcinoma patients, the study examined CD8+ T cells specific for the Merkel cell polyomavirus KLL epitope. In the whole study, one tumor sample was a frozen nodal tumor digest, and another tumor sample was a flash-frozen core biopsy of a metastasis. Most of the whole-tumor samples were approximately 23-micron curls sectioned from formalin-fixed, paraffin-embedded tissue blocks. Varying disease stages were represented at patient presentation, and patients were followed for a median of roughly 2.8 years (range 1.1 to 6.0 years). In approximately 15 samples, TRB sequencing was done on KLL-tetramer-sorted cells from blood or tumor-infiltrating lymphocytes, along with about a dozen matched whole-tumor samples. Patients received varied, non-standardized therapies including chemotherapy, radiation and immunotherapies.

On the study overall, not on this receptor specifically: A significant MCC-specific survival advantage (P = 0.0051) was associated with tumors having more unique KLL-specific clonotypes (about 5-108 vs 0-3). A higher fraction of KLL-specific T cells within tumors (about 1.9-20% versus about 0-0.15%) was associated with significantly better MCC-specific survival. Because the study covered only a single viral epitope, T cells targeting other Merkel cell polyomavirus epitopes were not captured. The small sample size of the study (n of about 11 patients) is a limitation. KLL-specific TRB repertoires were diverse and largely private, with only one public clonotype among some 400 unique sequences, shared by two patients.

A note on this clone: Its antigen target is currently unknown. No base qualities exist here, and no much larger clone lies one base off it.

The library relied on the immunoSEQ multiplex PCR assay. Genomic DNA extraction, TRB sequencing and normalization were carried out by Adaptive Biotechnologies (Seattle, WA). As for the original processing: Clonality was calculated as one minus the Shannon entropy of productive TRB sequences, normalized by log2 of unique productive sequences. To identify KLL-specific clonotypes in tumors, TCRbeta CDR3 amino acid sequences were matched against the sequences from the tetramer-sorted sample of each patient. Held by TCRdb, this immuneACCESS table contains in-frame sequences only and omits some clones. Under half of the omission traces to an unresolved V gene where checked; the cause of the rest is unknown. The V and J calls and clone size come from that table; D and trimming were worked out from the DNA. Here the sample has over 20,000 clones; 87% occur a single time. The ten largest account for approximately 3% of the sample.

The CDR3 starts with the cysteine, ends with the phenylalanine, and has 15 residues. Only the CDR3 part of the read is kept: 45 bases, read in frame from the first base. The CDR1 and CDR2 encoded by the germline V gene are MNHEY and SVGAGI. V loses 4 bases of germline sequence and J loses 2 bases, and the interval between the two ends is 12 bases. By immunohistochemistry, the tumors of all patients showed robust positive staining for Merkel cell polyomavirus Large T antigen. Approximately twelve Merkel cell carcinoma patients were included, each with robust KLL-tetramer+ populations (above 0.04% of CD8+ T cells) in blood and/or cultured TIL. Every patient was Caucasian, and patient ages ranged from roughly 50 to 80 years, with a median of approximately 64 years. For patients with unknown primaries who presented with nodal disease, or in cases where primary tissue was insufficient, lymph node tumors were analyzed.

The sequence derives from a man in his forties or fifties with Merkel cell carcinoma. This sequence uses TRBV6-5 and TRBJ1-3; a confident D gene designation cannot be given. Sequencing was done on a sample of lymph node tissue. The nucleotides are TGTGCCAGCAGTTTAACAGTTCGGCCTGGAAACACCATATATTTT. It translates to CASSLTVRPGNTIYF.